Presented here are 25 T cell receptor beta chains from one specimen sequenced in a study of shared clonotypes between healthy human individuals. Using immunoSEQ multiplex PCR, the repertoire was profiled, and TCRdb retains in-frame clones only, with some absent. The sample shows about 480,000 clones, about 79% of them seen only once. Material: PBMCs. The receptors shown here come from a woman aged 35 to 49 in good health. Some clones in this sample may be carry-over from other donors' samples.

As to this clone: Distinct nucleotide sequences in the sample also encode this CDR3. This sequence joins TRBV23-1 and TRBJ1-5; 7 positions agree with TRBD1. TRBV23-1 is classed as an ORF, of uncertain function. The CDR3 spans 19 residues. The trim removed 2 bases at V and 0 bases at J, leaving 13 bases unmatched. The CDR3 loop is CASSQRQGIPPYSNQPQHF. The DNA of the CDR3 is TGCGCCAGCAGTCAACGACAGGGTATCCCACCCTATAGCAATCAGCCCCAGCATTTT.

This chain links TRBV28 with TRBJ2-5; D is unclear. Germline lookup yields CDR1 MDHEN and CDR2 SYDVKM. The V end lost 3 bases, the J end lost 2 bases, and 10 bases lay between the germline ends. This CDR3 spans 14 amino acids. CDR3 coding DNA: TGTGCCAGCAGTTTTAGGCAGATTCAAGAGACCCAGTACTTC. Its translation: CASSFRQIQETQYF.

The table lists this clone with a count of one. This chain uses TRBV29-1 with TRBJ2-7; D might be TRBD2 (7 bases). Deletions cut 6 bases from V and 4 bases from J, with 22 bases between. Germline CDR1 reads SQVTM; CDR2 reads ANQGSEA. CDR3 length equals 15 residues. The CDR3 sequence is CSVSDRPGGKYEQYF. For the CDR3, the DNA is TGCAGCGTCTCCGACAGGCCCGGGGGGAAATACGAGCAGTACTTC.

The chain joins TRBV6-5 to TRBJ2-3, with 10 bases matching TRBD2. Germline V gene sequence: CDR1 MNHEY, CDR2 SVGAGI. The CDR3 extends over 16 amino acids. Germline trimming cut 2 bases from V and 4 bases from J; bases unmatched to any gene: 6. The CDR3 DNA sequence: TGTGCCAGCAGTTACCGGGGACTAGCGAAGGCAGATACGCAGTATTTT. This sequence encodes CASSYRGLAKADTQYF.

The V gene is TRBV7-2, the J gene TRBJ2-1, with TRBD2 matching over 12 bases. The CDR3 has 20 residues. CDR1 and CDR2 (germline): SGHTA, FQGNSA. Germline trimming cut 0 bases from V and 9 bases from J; bases unmatched to any gene: 18. The CDR3 region has the DNA TGTGCCAGCAGCTTAGCTCTTGGTCTAGCGGGAGGGCCCAGCAATGGTGAGCAGTTCTTC. Residues: CASSLALGLAGGPSNGEQFF.

This chain joins TRBV2 and TRBJ2-3; D not resolved. The germline V gene encodes CDR1 SNHLY and CDR2 FYNNEI. Trimming removed 8 bases from V and 2 bases from J, with 23 bases in between. This CDR3 has 17 amino acids. This chain's CDR3 is CASVTNLVLTDTDTQYF. The CDR3 DNA sequence: TGTGCCAGCGTAACCAATCTGGTGCTAACAGACACAGATACGCAGTATTTT.

This clone was seen a single time. The chain combines TRBV27 with TRBJ1-2; 9 bases are shared with TRBD1. Germline V gene lookup returns CDR1 MNHEY and CDR2 SMNVEV (reference sequence). J was trimmed by 2 bases and V by 3 bases; bases with no gene match: 7. This CDR3 is 16 amino acids long. This CDR3 is CASSFGPGTGNYGYTF. The CDR3, as DNA: TGTGCCAGCAGTTTTGGCCCCGGGACAGGGAACTATGGCTACACCTTC.

The gene calls are TRBV5-1 and TRBJ1-2; D gene uncertain. Germline CDR1 reads SGHRS; CDR2 reads YFSETQ. V gave up 3 bases and J gave up 4 bases, with 13 bases separating them. This CDR3 region has 14 residues. The CDR3 DNA reads TGCGCCAGCAGCTCCATGACGGGAACCTATGGCTACACCTTC. It is translated as CASSSMTGTYGYTF. The full variable domain, its missing parts supplied by reference TRBV5-1 and TRBJ1-2, is KAGVTQTPRYLIKTRGQQVTLSCSPISGHRSVSWYQQTPGQGLQFLFEYFSETQRNKGNFPGRFSGRQFSNSRSEMNVSTLELGDSALYLCASSSMTGTYGYTFGSGTRLTVV.

This clone occurred once. This chain's CDR3 is CASSTGEAGEQYF. The CDR3 DNA reads TGTGCCAGCAGTACAGGGGAAGCGGGCGAGCAGTACTTC. The V call is TRBV7-3, the J call TRBJ2-7; possibly TRBD1 for D (7 bases). The V and J ends lost 6 bases and 6 bases respectively, with 15 bases between them. The CDR3 extends over 13 amino acids. CDR1 and CDR2 from the germline V gene are SGHTA and FQGTGA.

In this sample, this clone turned up many times. The chain recombines TRBV4-1 with TRBJ1-3, with D possibly TRBD1 on 5 matching bases. The length of the CDR3 is 19 residues. Trimming took 2 bases from V and 0 from J, leaving 20 bases between them. Germline-derived CDR1 and CDR2 are MGHRA and YSYEKL. CDR3 coding DNA: TGCGCCAGCAGCCAATTATTCACTCTTCGGGACCTCTCTGGAAACACCATATATTTT. It specifies CASSQLFTLRDLSGNTIYF.

V and J are TRBV11-3 and TRBJ2-5; D ambiguous. TRBJ2-7 matches the DNA end more closely, so the J call is doubtful. The CDR3 totals 14 residues. Germline CDR1 is SGHNT and CDR2 is YENEEA. The DNA of the CDR3 is TGTGCCAGCAGCTTAGCCCACGGCCCCTACGAGCAGTACTTC. Protein product: CASSLAHGPYEQYF.

This clone came up a few times. The CDR3 region is CASSQAGASYNEQFF. CDR3 nucleotide sequence: TGTGCCAGCAGCCAAGCGGGAGCTTCCTACAATGAGCAGTTCTTC. J is TRBJ2-1 and V is TRBV27; 8 nucleotides align to TRBD2. The V gene's germline CDR1 is MNHEY and CDR2 SMNVEV (reference sequence). The J segment lost 1 base and the V segment lost 6 bases, leaving 5 bases of the junction unmatched. The CDR3 covers 15 residues.

This clone turned up a few times. The rearrangement uses TRBV7-9 and TRBJ1-2; 9 nucleotides agree with TRBD1. J was trimmed by 0 bases and V by 5 bases; bases with no gene match: 13. This CDR3 spans 18 amino acids. Per germline, CDR1 SEHNR and CDR2 FQNEAQ (reference sequence). The CDR3 reads CASSPTGGAVVTNYGYTF. CDR3 nucleotides: TGTGCCAGCAGCCCCACAGGGGGCGCGGTTGTTACTAACTATGGCTACACCTTC.

This chain connects TRBV29-1 to TRBJ2-4; 11 bases align to TRBD2. Per the germline V gene, CDR1 is SQVTM and CDR2 is ANQGSEA. The CDR3 has 17 amino acids. V gave up 4 bases and J gave up 8 bases; unmatched junction bases: 16. In DNA, the CDR3 is TGCAGCGTTGGAGGGGAGGTAGCGGGAGGGTGGAGAGACATTCAGTACTTC. Translation gives CSVGGEVAGGWRDIQYF. Together with reference TRBV29-1 and TRBJ2-4, the CDR3 gives the full variable domain: SAVISQKPSRDICQRGTSLTIQCQVDSQVTMMFWYRQQPGQSLTLIATANQGSEATYESGFVIDKFPISRPNLTFSTLTVSNMSPEDSSIYLCSVGGEVAGGWRDIQYFGAGTRLSVL.

About this clone itself: The sample contains more than one DNA sequence encoding this CDR3. The chain is built from TRBV6-1 and TRBJ1-6; D remains ambiguous. V lost 4 bases and J 5 bases, leaving 3 bases between the germline ends. Germline V gene data show CDR1 as MNHNS and CDR2 as SASEGT. This CDR3 has 12 residues. CDR3 amino acids: CASSGDNSPLHF. The CDR3 DNA reads as TGTGCCAGCAGTGGGGATAATTCACCCCTCCACTTT.

This clone appeared many times. The DNA for the CDR3 is TGTGCCAGCAGTTCGGGGGGGCGCATGACTGAAGCTTTCTTT. It encodes CASSSGGRMTEAFF. The chain employs TRBV2 and TRBJ1-1; perhaps TRBD1 as D (6 bases). CDR3 size: 14 residues. Trimming cost V 5 bases and J 5 bases, with 15 bases left between them. Germline V gene lookup returns CDR1 SNHLY and CDR2 FYNNEI.

This sequence joins TRBV2 and TRBJ2-2, with D perhaps matching TRBD2 (6 bases). This CDR3 has 15 amino acids. With 4 bases removed from V and 5 bases from J, the gap between germline ends came to 14 bases. Germline values: CDR1 SNHLY, CDR2 FYNNEI. The chain's CDR3 is CASSGAGRQTGELFF. CDR3 in DNA: TGTGCCAGCAGTGGTGCGGGGCGACAGACCGGGGAGCTGTTTTTT.

This rearrangement joins TRBV5-1 to TRBJ2-5; the D gene is possibly TRBD1 (6 bases). The ends were cut back, 0 bases at V and 5 bases at J, with 17 bases in the middle. Germline-derived CDR1 and CDR2 are SGHRS and YFSETQ. The CDR3 length is 16 residues. The CDR3 sequence is CASSLGAGVVPETQYF. DNA of the CDR3: TGCGCCAGCAGCTTGGGAGCAGGGGTGGTACCGGAGACCCAGTACTTC.

The chain has TRBV10-3 and TRBJ1-5; 10 bases fit TRBD1. CDR3 size: 14 residues. V dropped 5 bases and J dropped 5; count of bases not matched to a gene: 3. CDR1 is ENHRY and CDR2 is SYGVKD in the germline V gene. CDR3 region: CAISLGTGDQPQHF. CDR3 nucleotide sequence: TGTGCCATCAGTTTAGGGACAGGGGATCAGCCCCAGCATTTT.

The chain recombines TRBV5-6 with TRBJ1-1; possible D gene TRBD1, 5 bases. CDR1 is SGHDT, CDR2 YYEEEE, per germline. The V end was cut by 4 bases, the J end by 4 bases, with 14 bases between. The length of the CDR3 is 14 residues. CDR3 sequence (DNA): TGTGCCAGCAGCACCCCCAGGGAGGGCACTGAAGCTTTCTTT. It encodes CASSTPREGTEAFF. Looking up the rest from reference TRBV5-6 and TRBJ1-1 gives the full variable domain: DAGVTQSPTHLIKTRGQQVTLRCSPKSGHDTVSWYQQALGQGPQFIFQYYEEEERQRGNFPDRFSGHQFPNYSSELNVNALLLGDSALYLCASSTPREGTEAFFGQGTRLTVV.

The CDR3 nucleotides read TGTGCCAGCAGGCCCCGGACAGGGGCTGGTGAAGCTTTCTTT. It codes for CASRPRTGAGEAFF. The rearrangement joins TRBV7-9 to TRBJ1-1; 9 bases match TRBD1. Trimming took 6 bases from V and 7 from J; bases not matched to a gene: 9. CDR3 length: 14 amino acids. Germline CDR1 is SEHNR and CDR2 is FQNEAQ (reference sequence).

The gene calls are TRBV29-1 and TRBJ2-5; 7 bases map to TRBD2. V was clipped by 8 bases and J by 1 base; unmatched bases: 4. This CDR3 spans 12 amino acids. Germline V gene data show CDR1 as SQVTM and CDR2 as ANQGSEA. For the CDR3, the DNA is TGCAGCTCCGGGAGGCTCCAAGAGACCCAGTACTTC. Amino acids: CSSGRLQETQYF. Variable domain in full (rest from reference TRBV29-1 and TRBJ2-5): SAVISQKPSRDICQRGTSLTIQCQVDSQVTMMFWYRQQPGQSLTLIATANQGSEATYESGFVIDKFPISRPNLTFSTLTVSNMSPEDSSIYLCSSGRLQETQYFGPGTRLLVL.

The rearrangement uses TRBV5-1 and TRBJ2-5; the D gene is possibly TRBD2 (6 bases). Germline V lookup: CDR1 SGHRS, CDR2 YFSETQ. V was trimmed by 0 bases and J by 3 bases, leaving 12 bases between them. CDR3 length: 15 residues. The CDR3 is CASSLAASSEETQYF. For the CDR3, the DNA is TGCGCCAGCAGCTTGGCCGCATCTAGCGAAGAGACCCAGTACTTC. The full variable domain, rest sourced from reference TRBV5-1 and TRBJ2-5, is KAGVTQTPRYLIKTRGQQVTLSCSPISGHRSVSWYQQTPGQGLQFLFEYFSETQRNKGNFPGRFSGRQFSNSRSEMNVSTLELGDSALYLCASSLAASSEETQYFGPGTRLLVL.

With respect to this clone: The sample has other DNA sequences that encode this CDR3 too. The V and J genes are TRBV28 and TRBJ2-1, with D unclear. Deletions cut 1 base from V and 6 bases from J, with 4 bases between. This CDR3 has 12 residues. Per the germline V gene, CDR1 is MDHEN and CDR2 is SYDVKM. The CDR3 protein is CASSLLVNEQFF. CDR3 nucleotides: TGTGCCAGCAGTTTATTGGTCAATGAGCAGTTCTTC.

This clone was seen more than once but under ten times. The V gene is TRBV28, the J gene TRBJ2-1; 7 bases agree with TRBD1. The J segment lost 0 bases and the V segment lost 5 bases, leaving 19 bases of the junction unmatched. The CDR3 loop spans 20 amino acids. Germline V lookup: CDR1 MDHEN, CDR2 SYDVKM. CDR3 nucleotide sequence: TGTGCCAGCAGTACCCGACAGGGTTCAATGACCATGAGCTCCTACAATGAGCAGTTCTTC. Protein product: CASSTRQGSMTMSSYNEQFF.